This paragraph covers one TCR beta chain sequence. Antigen specificity is unknown. These data are taken from a study of shared clonotypes between healthy human individuals. Whole-study context: Researchers drew samples from two women and a few men aged 18 to 49.

Study results and limitations: In the sorted subsets, rarefaction showed sequencing was incomplete despite large depth. With several donors compared, around 5.4% of naive CD4 clonotypes were shared.

When replicate PCRs were run on sorted subsets, they used around 200 ng DNA, tens of thousands of T cell genomes. Assay used: immunoSEQ multiplex PCR; TCRdb lists only in-frame clones, some missing. The sample carries millions of clones, 85% to 95% recorded once. CDR1 KGHSH and CDR2 LQKENI come from the germline V gene. The J segment lost 6 bases and the V segment lost 3 bases, leaving 10 bases of the junction unmatched. The length of the CDR3 is 15 residues. The specimen was naive CD4+ T cells sorted from blood. Described subset: CD45RA+ positively selected. The chain combines TRBV18 with TRBJ2-7; 8 nucleotides agree with TRBD1. This clonotype originated in a man aged 18 to 29 in good health. In DNA, the CDR3 is TGTGCCAGCTCACCCCTTCCCCAGGGGGCTAGCGAGCAGTACTTC. This sequence encodes CASSPLPQGASEQYF. The full variable domain, with the rest looked up from reference TRBV18 and TRBJ2-7, is NAGVMQNPRHLVRRRGQEARLRCSPMKGHSHVYWYRQLPEEGLKFMVYLQKENIIDESGMPKERFSAEFPKEGPSILRIQQVVRGDSAAYFCASSPLPQGASEQYFGPGTRLTVT.